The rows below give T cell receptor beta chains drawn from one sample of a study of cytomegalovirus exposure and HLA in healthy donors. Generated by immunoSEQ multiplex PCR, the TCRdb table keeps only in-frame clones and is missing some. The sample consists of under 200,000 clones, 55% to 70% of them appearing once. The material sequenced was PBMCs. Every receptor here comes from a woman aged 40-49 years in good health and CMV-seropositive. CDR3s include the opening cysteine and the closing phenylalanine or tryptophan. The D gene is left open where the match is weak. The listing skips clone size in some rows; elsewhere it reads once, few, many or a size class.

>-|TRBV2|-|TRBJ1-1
TGTGCCAGCAGGACAACAGGGACGAACACTGAAGCTTTCTTT
CASRTTGTNTEAFF
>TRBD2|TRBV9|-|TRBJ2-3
TGTGCCAGCAGCGTAGATAGCGGGAGGTCCGCTACGCAGTATTTT
CASSVDSGRSATQYF
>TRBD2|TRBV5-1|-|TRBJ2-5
TGCGCCAGCAGCTTGGGTCCGGGGGAGGGAAAAGAGACCCAGTACTTC
CASSLGPGEGKETQYF
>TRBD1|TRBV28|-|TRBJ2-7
TGTGCCAGCAGTAAAACAGGGGGCGGGCCCTACGAGCAGTACTTC
CASSKTGGGPYEQYF
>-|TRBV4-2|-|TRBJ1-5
TGTGCCAGCAGCCAAGATTCGCAGGGTTGGGCCCATCAGCCCCAGCATTTT
CASSQDSQGWAHQPQHF
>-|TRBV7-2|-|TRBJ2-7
TGTGCCAGCAGCTTAGCAGACAGCTACGAGCAGTACTTC
CASSLADSYEQYF
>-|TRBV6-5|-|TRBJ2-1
TGTGCCAGCAGTTACGGAGGGGACAATGAGCAGTTCTTC
CASSYGGDNEQFF
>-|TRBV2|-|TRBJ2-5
TGTGCCAGCTCCGCAGGGGAGACCCAGTACTTC
CASSAGETQYF
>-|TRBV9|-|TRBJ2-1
TGTGCCAGCAGCGTAGAAGGGGTGGGGAATGAGCAGTTCTTC
CASSVEGVGNEQFF
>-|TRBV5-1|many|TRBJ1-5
TGCGCCAGCAGCCCCCTTGGAGGGGTTAGCAATCAGCCCCAGCATTTT
CASSPLGGVSNQPQHF
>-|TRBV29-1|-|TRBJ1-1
TGCAGCGTTGGGGAGGGGACTGAAGCTTTCTTT
CSVGEGTEAFF
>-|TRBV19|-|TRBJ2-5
TGTGCCAGTAGTATTATTGGACAGAGCGAGACCCAGTACTTC
CASSIIGQSETQYF
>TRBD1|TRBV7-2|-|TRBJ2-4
TGTGCCAGCAGCCGTAGACAGGGGGCGGACATTCAGTACTTC
CASSRRQGADIQYF
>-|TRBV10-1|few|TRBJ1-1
TGCGCCAGCAGTGAGGGCGGCTTGAACACTGAAGCTTTCTTT
CASSEGGLNTEAFF
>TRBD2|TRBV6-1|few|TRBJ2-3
TGTGCCAGCAGTGGCCCGGGACTAGCGGGCACAGATACGCAGTATTTT
CASSGPGLAGTDTQYF
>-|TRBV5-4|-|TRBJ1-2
TGTGCCAGCAGCTTGGGGACTGTGGGCTATGGCTACACCTTC
CASSLGTVGYGYTF
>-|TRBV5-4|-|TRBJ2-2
TGTGCCAGCGGCCCGTTTACTAGTAACGGGGAGCCGTTTTTT
CASGPFTSNGEPFF
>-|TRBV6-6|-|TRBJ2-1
TGTGCCAGCAGTTACCCGACCCCAGGTGAGCAGTTCTTC
CASSYPTPGEQFF
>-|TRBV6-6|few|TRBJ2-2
TGTGCCAGCAGTTACCCGGGCACCGGGGAGCTGTTTTTT
CASSYPGTGELFF
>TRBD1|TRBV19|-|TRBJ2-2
TGTGCCAGTAGGGTGGGGACAGCGAACACCGGGGAGCTGTTTTTT
CASRVGTANTGELFF
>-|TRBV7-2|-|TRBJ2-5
TGTGCCAGCAGCTTTCCAGGGAAAGAGACCCAGTACTTC
CASSFPGKETQYF
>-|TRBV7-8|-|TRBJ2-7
TGTGCCAGCAGCTTAGGTCCGGGGTACTCCTACGAGCAGTACTTC
CASSLGPGYSYEQYF
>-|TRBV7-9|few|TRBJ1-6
TGTGCCAGCAGCTCGGACAGTCCGAGCTCCTATAATTCACCCCTCCACTTT
CASSSDSPSSYNSPLHF
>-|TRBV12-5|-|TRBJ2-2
TGTGCTAGTGTTGACAGTAACACCGGGGAGCTGTTTTTT
CASVDSNTGELFF
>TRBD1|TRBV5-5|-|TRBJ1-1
TGTGCCAGCAGCTTGAGGGGGCAGGACACTGAAGCTTTCTTT
CASSLRGQDTEAFF
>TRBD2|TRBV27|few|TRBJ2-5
TGTGCCAGCAGCCCCCGGGGGGATGAGACCCAGTACTTC
CASSPRGDETQYF
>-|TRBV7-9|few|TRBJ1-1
TGTGCCAGCAGCTTACTGGGTGCGGACACTGAAGCTTTCTTT
CASSLLGADTEAFF
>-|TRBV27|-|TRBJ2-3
TGTGCCAGCAGTTTATCAGGCGGGCCCCTTGGAGATACGCAGTATTTT
CASSLSGGPLGDTQYF
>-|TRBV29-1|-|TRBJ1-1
TGCAGCGTTGAATGGGGCATGAACACTGAAGCTTTCTTT
CSVEWGMNTEAFF
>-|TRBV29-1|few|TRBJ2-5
TGCAGCGTGTTGGGGACCGGGACTTTCGGACAAGAGACCCAGTACTTC
CSVLGTGTFGQETQYF
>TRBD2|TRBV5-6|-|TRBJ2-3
TGTGCCAGCAGTCCCCTAGGGCTAGCGGGAGCCACAGATACGCAGTATTTT
CASSPLGLAGATDTQYF
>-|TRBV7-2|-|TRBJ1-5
TGTGCCAGCAGCTTAGGGGGCTATCAGCCCCAGCATTTT
CASSLGGYQPQHF
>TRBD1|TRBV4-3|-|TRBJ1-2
TGCGCCAGCAGCCACACGGGACAGATCTATGGCTACACCTTC
CASSHTGQIYGYTF
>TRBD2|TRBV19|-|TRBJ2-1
TGTGCCAGTAGTATACCCGGGGGGACTAGCGGGAATGAGCAGTTCTTC
CASSIPGGTSGNEQFF
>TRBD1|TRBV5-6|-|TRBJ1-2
TGTGCCAGCGTTCTGGACAGGGTAAACTATGGCTACACCTTC
CASVLDRVNYGYTF
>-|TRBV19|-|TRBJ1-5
TGTGCCAGTAGTTCTACGGCGGTGGAGGGCATGACCCAGCATTTT
CASSSTAVEGMTQHF
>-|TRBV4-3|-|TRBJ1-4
TGCGCCAGCAGCGCCCGCTCGGACTATAATGAAAAACTGTTTTTT
CASSARSDYNEKLFF
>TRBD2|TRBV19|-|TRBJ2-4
TGTGCCAGTAGTATAAATGGGAAGCGGGATCAAAACATTCAGTACTTC
CASSINGKRDQNIQYF
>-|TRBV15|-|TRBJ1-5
TGTGCCACCAGCAGAGTTGGAGGAATCGAGCCCCAGCATTTT
CATSRVGGIEPQHF
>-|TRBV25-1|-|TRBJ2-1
TGTGCCAGCGCACCACAGCCATCAGGCCAGGGCCGGCAGTTCTTC
CASAPQPSGQGRQFF
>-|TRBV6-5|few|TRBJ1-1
TGTGCCAGCAGTCCCCGACCGGGTTCTCCTGAAGCTTTCTTT
CASSPRPGSPEAFF
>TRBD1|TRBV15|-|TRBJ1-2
TGTGCCACCAGCGGACTGGAGGGGGCGAACTATGGCTACACCTTC
CATSGLEGANYGYTF
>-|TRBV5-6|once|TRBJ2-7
TGTGCCAGCAGCAGGACTCACTCCTACGAGCAGTACTTC
CASSRTHSYEQYF
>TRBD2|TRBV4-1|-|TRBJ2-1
TGCGCCAGCAGCCAACTGGAGCGGGGGCTAACCAATGAGCAGTTCTTC
CASSQLERGLTNEQFF
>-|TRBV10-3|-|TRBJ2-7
TGTGCCATCAGTGAGTCGGGAGGCGAGCAGTACTTC
CAISESGGEQYF
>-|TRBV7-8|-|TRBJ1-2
TGTGCCAGCAGCTTAGGTCAGAGAGCGGGCTACACCTTC
CASSLGQRAGYTF
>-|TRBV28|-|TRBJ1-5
TGTGCCAGCATAGGGGGAAATCAGCCCCAGCATTTT
CASIGGNQPQHF
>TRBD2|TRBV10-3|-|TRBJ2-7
TGTGCCATCAGTGACCCGACTAGCGGCCCCTACGAGCAGTACTTC
CAISDPTSGPYEQYF
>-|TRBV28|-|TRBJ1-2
TGTGCCAGCAGCCCGCTTCAGGGAGGGAGCCATGGCTACACCTTC
CASSPLQGGSHGYTF
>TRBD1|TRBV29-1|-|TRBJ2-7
TGCAGCGTTGGAATCGGGACAGGTTTGCTCTACAAGCAGTACTTC
CSVGIGTGLLYKQYF
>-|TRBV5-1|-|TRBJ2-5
TGCGCCAGCAGCTTGATTCCAGGTGGACAAGAGACCCAGTACTTC
CASSLIPGGQETQYF
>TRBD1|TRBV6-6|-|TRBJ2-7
TGTGCCAGCAGGACAGGGGCCACCCACGAGCAGTACTTC
CASRTGATHEQYF